The sequence of this T cell receptor beta chain was determined in a study of cytomegalovirus exposure and HLA in healthy donors. The PCR ran on 60 Vbeta and 13 Jbeta primers. TCRdb's copy holds only in-frame clones and misses some; the assay was immunoSEQ multiplex PCR. The sample comprises approximately 200,000 clones, 60% to 80% of which are singletons, and roughly 1.9% rests with the top ten. Trimming removed 5 bases from V and 7 bases from J; junction bases left unmatched: 5. Germline CDR1 and CDR2: LNHDA and SQIVND (reference sequence). CDR3 length: 15 amino acids. Concerning this clone: Antigen: not known.

General observations from the study: TCR beta chains numbering some 160 were designated cytomegalovirus-associated. Of the V segments, some could not be distinguished, including TRBV6-2 and TRBV6-3, and were excluded. Rare TCR sequences predominated, though certain public TCRs were found in many donors. Being productive about 87% or about 30% of the time was typical of most TCR beta V segments in an earlier analysis.

The sequence came from a man younger than 35 in good health and CMV-seronegative. Sequencing used PBMCs. The chain is built from TRBV19 and TRBJ2-2, with 12 positions matching TRBD2. The DNA for the CDR3 is TGTGCCAGTAGTCCCCCGACTAGCGGGGGCGGGGAGCTGTTTTTT. Protein product: CASSPPTSGGGELFF.